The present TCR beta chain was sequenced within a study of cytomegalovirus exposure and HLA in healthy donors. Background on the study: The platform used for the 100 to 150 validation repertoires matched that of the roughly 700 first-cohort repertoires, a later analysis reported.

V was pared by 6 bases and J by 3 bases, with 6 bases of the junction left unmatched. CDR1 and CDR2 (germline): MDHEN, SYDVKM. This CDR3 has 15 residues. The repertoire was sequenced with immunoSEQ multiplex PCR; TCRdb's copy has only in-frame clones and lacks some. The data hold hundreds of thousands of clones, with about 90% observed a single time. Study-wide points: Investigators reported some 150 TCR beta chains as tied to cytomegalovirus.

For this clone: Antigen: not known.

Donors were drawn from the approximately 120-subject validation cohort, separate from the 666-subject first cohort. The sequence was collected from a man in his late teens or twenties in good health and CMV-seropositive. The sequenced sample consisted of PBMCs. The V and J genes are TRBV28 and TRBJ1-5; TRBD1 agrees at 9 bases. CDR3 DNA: TGTGCCAGCAGCGTAGGGACAGGGTACAATCAGCCCCAGCATTTT. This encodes CASSVGTGYNQPQHF.